This T cell receptor (beta chain) comes out of a study of cytomegalovirus exposure and HLA in healthy donors. The PCR had 60 Vbeta and 13 Jbeta primers. Here immunoSEQ multiplex PCR was the method, and the copy in TCRdb shows in-frame clones only, minus some. The sample has roughly 200,000 clones, about 77% seen once. Germline values: CDR1 MNHNS, CDR2 SASEGT. CDR3 length: 11 amino acids. Trimming removed 6 bases from V and 8 bases from J, with 8 bases in between. As to this clone: Its antigen is currently unknown.

Notes on the study in general: CMV serostatus was the sole immune exposure data available.

The V call is TRBV6-1, the J call TRBJ2-1; D uncertain. Sequenced: PBMCs. The source of this sequence is a female donor in good health and CMV-seronegative. This chain's CDR3 is CASSLAYEQFF. The DNA of the CDR3 is TGTGCCAGCAGCCTGGCCTATGAGCAGTTCTTC.